This is a list of T cell receptor beta chains from one sample in a study of blood T cell repertoires in COVID-19. Only in-frame clones appear in the TCRdb table, and some are missing; sequencing was by immunoSEQ multiplex PCR. The sample includes 210,000 or so clones, around 88% of them seen just once. The material sequenced was peripheral blood. All receptors derive from a man aged 18 to 30 with active or convalescent COVID-19. Each CDR3 is given with its conserved first and last residue. Each record gives: D gene, clone size, V gene, J gene, CDR3 protein, CDR3 DNA. The D gene is left open where the match is weak. A clone size is listed for some rows: how often the clone was seen (once, few, many), or a class if it is expanded.

d_call: TRBD1; clone_size: .; v_call: TRBV4-3; j_call: TRBJ2-3; cdr3_aa: CASSQQGVPTDTQYF; cdr3_nt: TGCGCCAGCAGCCAGCAGGGGGTCCCCACAGATACGCAGTATTTT
d_call: TRBD2; clone_size: .; v_call: TRBV11-2; j_call: TRBJ2-1; cdr3_aa: CASSLYGGRSYNEQFF; cdr3_nt: TGTGCCAGCAGCTTATACGGCGGGAGATCCTACAATGAGCAGTTCTTC
d_call: .; clone_size: .; v_call: TRBV19; j_call: TRBJ1-5; cdr3_aa: CASSIWGQGQPQHF; cdr3_nt: TGTGCCAGTAGTATCTGGGGCCAGGGTCAGCCCCAGCATTTT
d_call: TRBD2; clone_size: .; v_call: TRBV4-3; j_call: TRBJ2-1; cdr3_aa: CASSSLAGTNNEQFF; cdr3_nt: TGCGCCAGCAGCTCCTTAGCGGGGACCAACAATGAGCAGTTCTTC
d_call: TRBD1; clone_size: .; v_call: TRBV5-1; j_call: TRBJ2-5; cdr3_aa: CASSGLTGVQETQYF; cdr3_nt: TGCGCCAGCAGCGGATTAACAGGGGTTCAAGAGACCCAGTACTTC
d_call: .; clone_size: few; v_call: TRBV4-2; j_call: TRBJ2-3; cdr3_aa: CASSQDNTDTQYF; cdr3_nt: TGTGCCAGCAGCCAAGATAACACAGATACGCAGTATTTT
d_call: .; clone_size: .; v_call: TRBV3-1/TRBV3-2; j_call: TRBJ2-1; cdr3_aa: CASSPPAEQFF; cdr3_nt: TGTGCCAGCAGCCCCCCAGCGGAGCAGTTCTTC
d_call: TRBD2; clone_size: .; v_call: TRBV27; j_call: TRBJ2-5; cdr3_aa: CASSSAGLAEETQYF; cdr3_nt: TGTGCCAGCAGTTCCGCGGGACTAGCGGAAGAGACCCAGTACTTC
d_call: .; clone_size: .; v_call: TRBV9; j_call: TRBJ1-3; cdr3_aa: CASSPDGGGPGNTIYF; cdr3_nt: TGTGCCAGCAGCCCCGACGGAGGAGGACCTGGAAACACCATATATTTT
d_call: TRBD2; clone_size: once; v_call: TRBV5-6; j_call: TRBJ2-1; cdr3_aa: CASSLVARGLAGGWNEQFF; cdr3_nt: TGTGCCAGCAGCTTGGTTGCCAGGGGACTAGCGGGAGGTTGGAATGAGCAGTTCTTC
d_call: TRBD1; clone_size: .; v_call: TRBV10-2; j_call: TRBJ1-1; cdr3_aa: CASIGKGAGEDTEAFF; cdr3_nt: TGCGCCAGCATTGGGAAGGGGGCGGGTGAGGACACTGAAGCTTTCTTT
d_call: TRBD1; clone_size: .; v_call: TRBV9; j_call: TRBJ2-2; cdr3_aa: CASGPTGASGELFF; cdr3_nt: TGTGCCAGCGGACCGACAGGGGCAAGCGGGGAGCTGTTTTTT
d_call: TRBD1; clone_size: once; v_call: TRBV19; j_call: TRBJ2-7; cdr3_aa: CASKGDRAREQYF; cdr3_nt: TGTGCCAGTAAGGGGGACAGGGCGCGCGAGCAGTACTTC
d_call: .; clone_size: .; v_call: TRBV28; j_call: TRBJ2-2; cdr3_aa: CAIDRAGELFF; cdr3_nt: TGTGCCATCGATCGGGCCGGGGAGCTGTTTTTT
d_call: .; clone_size: .; v_call: TRBV6-5; j_call: TRBJ1-6; cdr3_aa: CASSYRQTLNPLHF; cdr3_nt: TGTGCCAGCAGTTACAGGCAGACTCTCAATCCCCTCCACTTT
d_call: TRBD1; clone_size: .; v_call: TRBV5-1; j_call: TRBJ2-7; cdr3_aa: CASREGQDHYYEQYF; cdr3_nt: TGCGCCAGCAGGGAAGGACAGGACCATTACTACGAGCAGTACTTC
d_call: TRBD1; clone_size: .; v_call: TRBV5-8; j_call: TRBJ1-1; cdr3_aa: CASSFGTGAEAFF; cdr3_nt: TGTGCCAGCAGCTTCGGGACAGGGGCTGAAGCTTTCTTT
d_call: .; clone_size: .; v_call: TRBV30; j_call: TRBJ2-5; cdr3_aa: CAWSVRAQETQYF; cdr3_nt: TGTGCCTGGAGTGTTCGAGCGCAAGAGACCCAGTACTTC
d_call: .; clone_size: many; v_call: TRBV3-1/TRBV3-2; j_call: TRBJ1-1; cdr3_aa: CASSPTPGRGNTEAFF; cdr3_nt: TGTGCCAGCAGCCCGACCCCTGGACGGGGGAACACTGAAGCTTTCTTT
d_call: .; clone_size: .; v_call: TRBV30; j_call: TRBJ2-1; cdr3_aa: CAWSPTLYNEQFF; cdr3_nt: TGTGCCTGGAGCCCGACACTTTACAATGAGCAGTTCTTC
d_call: .; clone_size: .; v_call: TRBV4-2; j_call: TRBJ1-6; cdr3_aa: CASSQEAPGDNSPLHF; cdr3_nt: TGTGCCAGCAGCCAAGAGGCCCCGGGGGATAATTCACCCCTCCACTTT
d_call: TRBD1; clone_size: .; v_call: TRBV7-8; j_call: TRBJ1-5; cdr3_aa: CASSLVRGENQPQHF; cdr3_nt: TGTGCCAGCAGCTTAGTCAGGGGGGAAAATCAGCCCCAGCATTTT
d_call: TRBD2; clone_size: once; v_call: TRBV19; j_call: TRBJ2-5; cdr3_aa: CASSPPGLAGGPQTQYF; cdr3_nt: TGTGCCAGTAGTCCACCGGGACTAGCGGGAGGGCCCCAGACCCAGTACTTC
d_call: .; clone_size: .; v_call: TRBV28; j_call: TRBJ2-2; cdr3_aa: CASSLARGREIFDTGELFF; cdr3_nt: TGTGCCAGCAGTCTGGCCCGGGGGCGGGAGATTTTTGACACCGGGGAGCTGTTTTTT
d_call: .; clone_size: .; v_call: TRBV12-3/TRBV12-4; j_call: TRBJ1-2; cdr3_aa: CASSLAGGSGYTF; cdr3_nt: TGTGCCAGCAGTTTAGCGGGGGGGTCCGGCTACACCTTC
d_call: TRBD1; clone_size: .; v_call: TRBV6-5; j_call: TRBJ1-1; cdr3_aa: CASRGGQLNTEAFF; cdr3_nt: TGTGCCAGCAGGGGGGGACAGCTAAACACTGAAGCTTTCTTT
d_call: .; clone_size: .; v_call: TRBV7-9; j_call: TRBJ2-2; cdr3_aa: CATTMVAPGELFF; cdr3_nt: TGTGCAACAACCATGGTGGCCCCCGGGGAGCTGTTTTTT
d_call: .; clone_size: .; v_call: TRBV4-1; j_call: TRBJ2-3; cdr3_aa: CASSPTNRDTSTQYF; cdr3_nt: TGCGCCAGCAGCCCGACGAATAGGGACACCAGTACGCAGTATTTT
d_call: .; clone_size: few; v_call: TRBV28; j_call: TRBJ1-2; cdr3_aa: CASILGVVGAGENGYTF; cdr3_nt: TGTGCCAGCATCCTGGGGGTTGTCGGGGCGGGGGAAAATGGCTACACCTTC
d_call: .; clone_size: .; v_call: TRBV29-1; j_call: TRBJ1-3; cdr3_aa: CSVDSRSGNTIYF; cdr3_nt: TGCAGCGTTGATTCCCGGTCCGGAAACACCATATATTTT
d_call: .; clone_size: once; v_call: TRBV12-5; j_call: TRBJ1-2; cdr3_aa: CASGLGTRNYGYTF; cdr3_nt: TGTGCTAGTGGTCTAGGGACACGGAACTATGGCTACACCTTC
d_call: .; clone_size: once; v_call: TRBV12-5; j_call: TRBJ2-1; cdr3_aa: CASALAPQGNEQFF; cdr3_nt: TGTGCTAGTGCCCTGGCCCCACAGGGAAATGAGCAGTTCTTC
d_call: .; clone_size: .; v_call: TRBV30; j_call: TRBJ1-2; cdr3_aa: CAWRAFFSGSGYTF; cdr3_nt: TGTGCCTGGAGGGCTTTTTTCTCAGGGTCAGGCTACACCTTC
d_call: .; clone_size: .; v_call: TRBV29-1; j_call: TRBJ2-7; cdr3_aa: CSVETVSSYEQYF; cdr3_nt: TGCAGCGTTGAAACAGTTAGCTCCTACGAGCAGTACTTC
d_call: TRBD1; clone_size: .; v_call: TRBV5-1; j_call: TRBJ2-7; cdr3_aa: CASSLGTGPYEQYF; cdr3_nt: TGCGCCAGCAGCTTGGGGACAGGGCCCTACGAGCAGTACTTC
d_call: .; clone_size: .; v_call: TRBV12-3/TRBV12-4; j_call: TRBJ2-1; cdr3_aa: CASNAHGYNEQFF; cdr3_nt: TGTGCCAGCAACGCCCACGGTTACAATGAGCAGTTCTTC
d_call: .; clone_size: .; v_call: TRBV4-3; j_call: TRBJ1-5; cdr3_aa: CASSQETGTQPQHF; cdr3_nt: TGCGCCAGCAGCCAAGAAACAGGGACACAGCCCCAGCATTTT
d_call: TRBD1; clone_size: .; v_call: TRBV30; j_call: TRBJ2-7; cdr3_aa: CAWDRTGPTYEQYF; cdr3_nt: TGTGCCTGGGACCGGACAGGGCCTACCTACGAGCAGTACTTC
d_call: TRBD1; clone_size: .; v_call: TRBV18; j_call: TRBJ2-7; cdr3_aa: CASSPTDRGVTGQYF; cdr3_nt: TGTGCCAGCTCACCCACGGACAGGGGGGTCACGGGGCAGTACTTC
d_call: .; clone_size: .; v_call: TRBV30; j_call: TRBJ2-3; cdr3_aa: CAWSQGGDTQYF; cdr3_nt: TGTGCCTGGAGTCAGGGGGGAGATACGCAGTATTTT
d_call: TRBD1; clone_size: .; v_call: TRBV5-1; j_call: TRBJ2-1; cdr3_aa: CASRYLPTGYNEQFF; cdr3_nt: TGCGCCAGCAGATACCTACCGACAGGGTATAATGAGCAGTTCTTC
d_call: TRBD1; clone_size: few; v_call: TRBV5-1; j_call: TRBJ1-6; cdr3_aa: CASSLGTGDSPLHF; cdr3_nt: TGCGCCAGCAGCCTCGGGACAGGTGATTCACCCCTCCACTTT